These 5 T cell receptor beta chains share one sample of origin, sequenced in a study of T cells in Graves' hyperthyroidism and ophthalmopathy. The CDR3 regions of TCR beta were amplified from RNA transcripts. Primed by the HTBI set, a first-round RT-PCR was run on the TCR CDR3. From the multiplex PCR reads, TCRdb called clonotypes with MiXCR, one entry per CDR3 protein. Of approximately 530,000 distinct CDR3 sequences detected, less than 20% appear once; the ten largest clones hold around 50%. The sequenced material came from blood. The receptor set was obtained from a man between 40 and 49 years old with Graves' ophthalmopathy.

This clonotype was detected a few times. The CDR3 nucleotides read TGTGCCAGCAGCGGACAGGGGGCAGCCTATAATTCACCCCTCCACTTT. Amino acids: CASSGQGAAYNSPLHF. The chain couples TRBV7-2 to TRBJ1-6; 11 bases are a match to TRBD1. The CDR3 is made up of 16 amino acids. Germline CDR1 reads SGHTA; CDR2 reads FQGNSA. V lost 5 bases and J lost 2; bases outside the gene matches: 2.

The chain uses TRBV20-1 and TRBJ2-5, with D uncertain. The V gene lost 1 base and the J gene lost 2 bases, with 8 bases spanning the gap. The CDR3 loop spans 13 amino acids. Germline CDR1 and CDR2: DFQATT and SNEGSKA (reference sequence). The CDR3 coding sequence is TGCAGTGCTAGAGTAGGCGGACAAGAGACCCAGTACTTC. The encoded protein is CSARVGGQETQYF.

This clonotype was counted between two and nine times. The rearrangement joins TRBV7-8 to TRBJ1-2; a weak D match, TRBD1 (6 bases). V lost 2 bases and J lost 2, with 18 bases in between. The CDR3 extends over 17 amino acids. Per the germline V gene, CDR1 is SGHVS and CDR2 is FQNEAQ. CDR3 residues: CASSLLYADSPNYGYTF. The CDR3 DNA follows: TGTGCCAGCAGCTTATTGTACGCGGACAGCCCCAACTATGGCTACACCTTC.

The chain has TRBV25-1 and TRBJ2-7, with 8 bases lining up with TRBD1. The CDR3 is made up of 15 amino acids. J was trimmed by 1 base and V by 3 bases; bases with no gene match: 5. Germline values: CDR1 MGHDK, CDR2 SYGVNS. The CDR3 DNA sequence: TGTGCCAGCAGTGACGCGACAGGGGTATCCTACGAGCAGTACTTC. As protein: CASSDATGVSYEQYF.

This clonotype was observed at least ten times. DNA of the CDR3: TGTGCCAGCAGCCAAGAAGGCGACGAGCAGTACTTC. Its protein product is CASSQEGDEQYF. The chain combines TRBV4-2 with TRBJ2-7, with unresolved D. Deletions cut 0 bases from V and 5 bases from J, with 5 bases between. The CDR3 is made up of 12 amino acids. In germline, CDR1 is LGHNA, CDR2 YNFKEQ.